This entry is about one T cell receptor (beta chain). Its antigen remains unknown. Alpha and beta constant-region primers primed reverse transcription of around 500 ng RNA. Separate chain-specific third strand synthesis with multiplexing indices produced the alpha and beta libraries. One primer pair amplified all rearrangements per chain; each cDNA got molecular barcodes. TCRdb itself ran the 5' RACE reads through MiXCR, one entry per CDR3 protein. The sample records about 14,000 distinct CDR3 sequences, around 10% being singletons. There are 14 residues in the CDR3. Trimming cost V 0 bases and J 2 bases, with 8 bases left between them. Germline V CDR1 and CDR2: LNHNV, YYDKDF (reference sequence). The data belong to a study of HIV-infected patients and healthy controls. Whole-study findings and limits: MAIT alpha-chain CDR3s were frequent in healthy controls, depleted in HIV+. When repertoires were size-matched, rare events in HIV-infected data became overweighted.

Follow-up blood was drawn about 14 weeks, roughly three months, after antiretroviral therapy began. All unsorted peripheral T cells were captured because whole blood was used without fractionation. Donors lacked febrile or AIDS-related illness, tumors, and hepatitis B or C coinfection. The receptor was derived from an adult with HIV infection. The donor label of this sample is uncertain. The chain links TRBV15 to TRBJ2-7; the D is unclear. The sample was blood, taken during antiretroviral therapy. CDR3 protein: CATSRDLSAYEQYF. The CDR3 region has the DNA TGTGCCACCAGCAGAGATCTCTCGGCCTACGAGCAGTACTTC.